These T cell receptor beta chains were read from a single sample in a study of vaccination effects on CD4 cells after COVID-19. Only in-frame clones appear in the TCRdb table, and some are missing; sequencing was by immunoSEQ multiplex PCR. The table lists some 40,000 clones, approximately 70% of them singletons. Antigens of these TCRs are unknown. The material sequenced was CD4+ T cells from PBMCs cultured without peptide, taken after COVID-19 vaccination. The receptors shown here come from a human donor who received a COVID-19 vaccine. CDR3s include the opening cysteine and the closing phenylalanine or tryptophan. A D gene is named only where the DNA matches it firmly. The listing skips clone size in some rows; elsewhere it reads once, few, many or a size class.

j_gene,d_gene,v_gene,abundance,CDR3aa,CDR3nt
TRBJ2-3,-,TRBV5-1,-,CASNAGDTQYF,TGCGCCAGCAATGCGGGAGATACGCAGTATTTT
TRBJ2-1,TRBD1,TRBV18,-,CASSPPTSQGDNEQFF,TGTGCCAGCTCACCACCGACCTCACAGGGGGACAATGAGCAGTTCTTC
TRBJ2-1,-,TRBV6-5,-,CASRRGLGVYNEQFF,TGTGCCAGCAGACGAGGGCTGGGGGTATACAATGAGCAGTTCTTC
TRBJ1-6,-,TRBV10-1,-,CASSEGLPNSPLHF,TGCGCCAGCAGTGAGGGGCTACCAAATTCACCCCTCCACTTT
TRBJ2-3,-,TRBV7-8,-,CASSQAGGTGAWDTQYF,TGTGCCAGCAGCCAAGCGGGGGGGACAGGGGCCTGGGATACGCAGTATTTT
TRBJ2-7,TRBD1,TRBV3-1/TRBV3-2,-,CASSRRTTGTGTYEQYF,TGTGCCAGCAGCCGGAGGACTACCGGGACAGGGACCTACGAGCAGTACTTC
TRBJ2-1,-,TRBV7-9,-,CASRNGQTGDNEQFF,TGTGCCAGCAGGAATGGGCAAACTGGGGACAATGAGCAGTTCTTC
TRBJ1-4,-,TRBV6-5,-,CASAPRRDEKLFF,TGTGCCAGCGCCCCCCGCCGGGATGAAAAACTGTTTTTT
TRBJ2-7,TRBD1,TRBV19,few,CASSRTGNEQYF,TGTGCCAGTAGCAGGACAGGGAACGAGCAGTACTTC
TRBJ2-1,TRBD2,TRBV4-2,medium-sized,CASSQGGASGYHEQFF,TGTGCCAGCAGCCAAGGCGGCGCTAGCGGGTATCATGAGCAGTTCTTC
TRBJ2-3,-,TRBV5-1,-,CASSGGRTTDTQYF,TGCGCCAGCAGCGGGGGACGGACCACAGATACGCAGTATTTT
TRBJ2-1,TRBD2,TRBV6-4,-,CASSDDGGTSYIF,TGTGCCAGCAGTGACGATGGGGGGACTAGTTATATCTTC
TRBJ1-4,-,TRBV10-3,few,CASNQGQGDEKLFF,TGTGCCTCCAATCAGGGGCAGGGCGACGAAAAACTGTTTTTT
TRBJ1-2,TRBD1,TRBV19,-,CASSIYGDRDPYGYTF,TGTGCCAGTAGTATATACGGGGACAGGGATCCCTATGGCTACACCTTC
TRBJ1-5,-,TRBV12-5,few,CASGWGGDQPQHF,TGTGCTAGTGGTTGGGGCGGTGATCAGCCCCAGCATTTT
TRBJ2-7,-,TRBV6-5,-,CASSRIASSYEQYF,TGTGCCAGCAGCCGAATAGCGTCATCCTACGAGCAGTACTTC
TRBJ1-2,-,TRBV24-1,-,CATSGRGQERQGGYTF,TGTGCCACCAGTGGACGAGGGCAGGAAAGGCAGGGAGGCTACACCTTC
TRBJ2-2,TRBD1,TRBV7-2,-,CASSLALLLTGITGELFF,TGTGCCAGCAGCTTAGCCCTCCTTTTGACAGGGATCACCGGGGAGCTGTTTTTT
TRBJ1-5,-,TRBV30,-,CAWRNQEDQPQHF,TGTGCCTGGAGAAACCAGGAGGATCAGCCCCAGCATTTT
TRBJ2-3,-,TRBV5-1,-,CASSLSPSGHTDTQYF,TGCGCCAGCAGCTTGTCCCCCAGCGGGCACACAGATACGCAGTATTTT
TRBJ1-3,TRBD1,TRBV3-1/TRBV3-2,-,CASSFSGTGGNTIYF,TGTGCCAGCAGCTTCTCCGGGACAGGGGGAAACACCATATATTTT
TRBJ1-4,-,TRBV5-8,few,CASSAGSGFATNEKLFF,TGTGCCAGCAGCGCTGGGTCAGGATTTGCAACTAATGAAAAACTGTTTTTT
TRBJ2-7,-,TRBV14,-,CASSQVPFSRSNEQYF,TGTGCCAGCAGCCAAGTCCCCTTTAGCCGGAGCAACGAGCAGTACTTC
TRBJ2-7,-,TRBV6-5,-,CASSYGTETYEQYF,TGTGCCAGCAGTTACGGGACGGAGACCTACGAGCAGTACTTC
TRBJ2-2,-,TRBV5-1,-,CASSLERANTGELFF,TGCGCCAGCAGCTTGGAACGGGCAAACACCGGGGAGCTGTTTTTT
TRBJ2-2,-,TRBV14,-,CASSQLRLGELFF,TGTGCCAGCAGCCAACTCCGTTTGGGGGAGCTGTTTTTT
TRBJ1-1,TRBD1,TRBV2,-,CASSESGGQGWNTEAFF,TGTGCCAGCAGTGAATCGGGAGGACAGGGCTGGAACACTGAAGCTTTCTTT
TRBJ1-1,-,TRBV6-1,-,CASSERGVTSNTEAFF,TGTGCCAGCAGTGAGAGGGGGGTTACAAGTAACACTGAAGCTTTCTTT
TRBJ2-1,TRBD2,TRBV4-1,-,CASSGTSSLRSYNEQFF,TGCGCCAGCAGCGGGACTAGTTCTCTTCGCTCCTACAATGAGCAGTTCTTC
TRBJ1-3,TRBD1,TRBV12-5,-,CASGLVLRTGSGNTIYF,TGTGCTAGTGGTTTGGTCCTCAGGACAGGGTCTGGAAACACCATATATTTT
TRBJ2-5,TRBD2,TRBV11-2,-,CASSFRLAGVQETQYF,TGTGCCAGCAGCTTCCGACTAGCGGGGGTTCAAGAGACCCAGTACTTC
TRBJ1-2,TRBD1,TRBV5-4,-,CASSQVRQGEGYTF,TGTGCCAGCAGCCAAGTAAGACAGGGTGAAGGCTACACCTTC
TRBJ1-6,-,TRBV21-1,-,CASSDGDRGGSPLHF,TGTGCCAGCAGCGACGGGGACAGGGGGGGTTCACCCCTCCACTTT
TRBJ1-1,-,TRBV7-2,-,CASSRVSMNTEAFF,TGTGCCAGCAGCCGGGTCTCCATGAACACTGAAGCTTTCTTT
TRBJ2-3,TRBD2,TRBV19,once,CASLRTSSSTDTQYF,TGTGCCAGTCTAAGGACTAGCAGTAGCACAGATACGCAGTATTTT
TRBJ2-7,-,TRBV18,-,CASSTISRGQIDEQYF,TGTGCCAGTTCAACTATATCGAGGGGTCAAATAGACGAGCAGTACTTC
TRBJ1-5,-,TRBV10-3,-,CAIAANLGGNQPQHF,TGTGCCATCGCCGCGAACCTAGGCGGCAATCAGCCCCAGCATTTT
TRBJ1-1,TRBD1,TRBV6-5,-,CASSTVGTASSEAFF,TGTGCCAGCAGTACTGTTGGGACAGCCAGCTCTGAAGCTTTCTTT
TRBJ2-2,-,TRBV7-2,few,CASSLSMGLSGELFF,TGTGCCAGCAGCCTTTCGATGGGGTTGTCCGGGGAGCTGTTTTTT
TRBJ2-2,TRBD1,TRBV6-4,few,CASSLTGATGELFF,TGTGCCAGCAGTCTTACAGGGGCCACCGGGGAGCTGTTTTTT
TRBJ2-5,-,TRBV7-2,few,CASRYGGGPAETQYF,TGTGCCAGCAGATATGGAGGCGGGCCTGCGGAGACCCAGTACTTC
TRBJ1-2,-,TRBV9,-,CASSPHQGGESYGYTF,TGTGCCAGCAGCCCCCATCAAGGCGGGGAGAGCTATGGCTACACCTTC
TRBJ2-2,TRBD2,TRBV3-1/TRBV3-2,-,CASSQAGGTGELFF,TGTGCCAGCAGCCAAGCCGGGGGGACCGGGGAGCTGTTTTTT
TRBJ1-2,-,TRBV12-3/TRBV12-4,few,CASSSQGNYGYTF,TGTGCCAGCAGTTCACAGGGTAACTATGGCTACACCTTC
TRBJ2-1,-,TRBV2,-,CASSGSGAYNEQFF,TGTGCCAGCAGTGGGAGTGGGGCCTACAATGAGCAGTTCTTC
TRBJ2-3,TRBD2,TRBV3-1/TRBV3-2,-,CASSQVLAGPPDTQYF,TGTGCCAGCAGCCAAGTACTAGCGGGCCCCCCAGATACGCAGTATTTT
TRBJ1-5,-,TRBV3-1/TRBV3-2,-,CASSLRPGNQPQHF,TGTGCCAGCAGCCTCAGGCCGGGCAATCAGCCCCAGCATTTT
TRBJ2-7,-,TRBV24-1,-,CATSDGGGPYEQYF,TGTGCCACCAGTGATGGAGGGGGCCCCTACGAGCAGTACTTC
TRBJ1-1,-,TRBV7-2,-,CASSRTYREMNTEAFF,TGTGCCAGCAGTCGTACTTACAGGGAGATGAACACTGAAGCTTTCTTT
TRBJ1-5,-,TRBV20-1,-,CSASPIGLHVNQPQHF,TGCAGTGCTAGTCCCATCGGCTTACACGTCAATCAGCCCCAGCATTTT
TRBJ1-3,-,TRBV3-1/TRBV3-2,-,CASSQADTIYF,TGTGCCAGCAGCCAAGCAGACACCATATATTTT
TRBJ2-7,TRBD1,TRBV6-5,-,CASSPRDSSSYEQYF,TGTGCCAGCAGCCCCCGGGACAGTTCATCCTACGAGCAGTACTTC
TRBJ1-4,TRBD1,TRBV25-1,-,CASSEYNVGTGVSKLFF,TGTGCCAGCAGTGAATATAATGTCGGGACAGGGGTCTCGAAACTGTTTTTT